The entry that follows covers one T cell receptor beta chain sequence. The antigen is not known. Trimming stripped 6 bases from V and 8 bases from J, with 16 bases between. CDR3 length: 13 amino acids. The germline gives CDR1 PRHDT, CDR2 FYEKMQ (reference sequence). The sample originates from a study of T-cell memory formation after mild COVID-19. Study conclusions and caveats: The study detected some responding clones in pre-infection memory, suggesting cross-reactive memory joined. In second-wave clones peaking day 37, SARS-CoV-2 specificity remained unconfirmed. Contracting CD8+ clones were enriched in EMRA, CD4+ mainly in CM and EM.

TCRdb reprocessed the 5' RACE reads via MiXCR and lists one record per CDR3 protein. Of 400,000 or so distinct CDR3 sequences listed, 15% to 20% are singletons. The receptor was derived from an adult woman who had mild COVID-19 (a few samples of this study predate the infection). Cell type and time point are not known. Sequencing was done on a sample of PBMCs or a T cell subset sorted from them (not recorded which). The chain is built from TRBV13 and TRBJ1-1; D gene uncertain. CDR3 DNA sequence: TGTGCCAGCAGTTCCGGTCCCCCCGGCGAAGCTTTCTTT. Protein: CASSSGPPGEAFF.